This entry describes one TCR beta chain. This record belongs to a study of blood T cell repertoires in COVID-19. Overall study: Spain, Italy and the United States supplied samples that represented acute and convalescent COVID-19.

Profiling relied on immunoSEQ multiplex PCR, and the TCRdb table lists in-frame clones only, not all of them. The table includes 250,000 to 300,000 clones, about four fifths detected once. This CDR3 comprises 16 residues. The germline V and J ends were trimmed by 2 bases and 8 bases, with 18 bases remaining between them. CDR1 is SGHTA, CDR2 FQGNSA, per germline. This clonotype was sampled from a woman in her fifties or sixties with active or convalescent COVID-19. This chain joins TRBV7-2 and TRBJ1-4; weak D call: TRBD1 (5 bases). Sequenced material: peripheral blood. The CDR3 loop reads CASSLRIGRASEKLFF. In nucleotides, the CDR3 is TGTGCCAGCAGCTTAAGGATTGGCAGGGCGAGCGAAAAACTGTTTTTT.